The source of this T cell receptor beta chain is a study of early T cells in non-severe SARS-CoV-2 infection. Study overall: Sequencing used unsorted whole-blood bulk RNA, so chains lack pairing. Study results and caveats: CD4 and private specificities were missed by VDJdb matching, which favored anti-spike CD8 responses.

Each single cDNA molecule received a unique molecular identifier. TCRdb re-analysed the 5' RACE reads in MiXCR, keeping a single row per CDR3 protein. This table holds tens of thousands of distinct CDR3 sequences, roughly 8% found once. Only a few counts were recorded for this clonotype. The antigen remains unidentified. Trimming took 2 bases from V and 4 from J, leaving 13 bases between them. The CDR3 loop spans 14 amino acids. The germline CDR1 and CDR2 sequences are GTSNPN and SVGIG (reference sequence). The chain is built from TRBV30 and TRBJ2-3; D gene unclear. The origin of this receptor is an adult who was a healthcare worker with PCR-confirmed SARS-CoV-2 infection or an uninfected control (not recorded which). Sequences were derived from whole blood, sampled at baseline. CDR3 sequence: CAWSTVGVSDTQYF. In nucleotides, the CDR3 is TGTGCCTGGAGTACTGTTGGGGTGTCAGATACGCAGTATTTT.